The entry that follows covers one T cell receptor beta chain sequence. As yet, its antigen is unknown. This specimen belongs to a study of cytomegalovirus exposure and HLA in healthy donors. Amplification used 60 Vbeta primers and 13 Jbeta primers. Sequencing used immunoSEQ multiplex PCR; TCRdb keeps in-frame clones, though not all of them. The table lists 95,000 to 110,000 clones, approximately 74% of them singletons. There are 15 residues in the CDR3. CDR1 is MGHRA, CDR2 YSYEKL, per germline. V was clipped by 0 bases and J by 7 bases, with 15 bases between them. Overall study findings and caveats: It was only CMV serostatus that was available as immune exposure information.

The sequencing input was PBMCs. The V call is TRBV4-1, the J call TRBJ1-1; no firm D call. This TCR derives from a woman between 40 and 50 years old in good health and CMV-seropositive. This CDR3 reads CASSQEASWFFEAFF. Written as DNA, the CDR3 is TGCGCCAGCAGCCAAGAAGCCTCCTGGTTTTTTGAAGCTTTCTTT.